There are a few counts of the clone carrying this TCR beta chain. Its specificity is not known. Germline values: CDR1 DFQATT, CDR2 SNEGSKA (reference sequence). V lost 3 bases, J lost 0 bases, and 3 bases stayed unmatched. The CDR3 extends over 16 amino acids. The sample originates from a study of T-cell reconstitution after alpha-beta-depleted transplantation in children. Overall study findings and caveats: Expanded graft clones, several hundred of them, were reportedly the source of alpha-beta T cells about two months after transplant.

A TCRbeta library incorporating unique molecular identifiers was prepared. TCRdb independently ran MiXCR on the PCR reads; one entry per CDR3 protein. The table records some 130,000 distinct CDR3 sequences, roughly 9.7% of them present only once. The sample consisted of PBMCs, mostly from graft donor cells, taken 180 days after TCRalphabeta/CD19-depleted stem cell transplant. This rearrangement joins TRBV20-1 to TRBJ2-1; 12 bases map to TRBD2. This sequence originates from a girl less than two years old who had a stem cell transplant for combined immunodeficiency, so the T cells may come from the graft donor. The CDR3 DNA follows: TGCAGTGCTAGGGGGACTAGCGGGTTCTCCTACAATGAGCAGTTCTTC. Its protein is CSARGTSGFSYNEQFF.